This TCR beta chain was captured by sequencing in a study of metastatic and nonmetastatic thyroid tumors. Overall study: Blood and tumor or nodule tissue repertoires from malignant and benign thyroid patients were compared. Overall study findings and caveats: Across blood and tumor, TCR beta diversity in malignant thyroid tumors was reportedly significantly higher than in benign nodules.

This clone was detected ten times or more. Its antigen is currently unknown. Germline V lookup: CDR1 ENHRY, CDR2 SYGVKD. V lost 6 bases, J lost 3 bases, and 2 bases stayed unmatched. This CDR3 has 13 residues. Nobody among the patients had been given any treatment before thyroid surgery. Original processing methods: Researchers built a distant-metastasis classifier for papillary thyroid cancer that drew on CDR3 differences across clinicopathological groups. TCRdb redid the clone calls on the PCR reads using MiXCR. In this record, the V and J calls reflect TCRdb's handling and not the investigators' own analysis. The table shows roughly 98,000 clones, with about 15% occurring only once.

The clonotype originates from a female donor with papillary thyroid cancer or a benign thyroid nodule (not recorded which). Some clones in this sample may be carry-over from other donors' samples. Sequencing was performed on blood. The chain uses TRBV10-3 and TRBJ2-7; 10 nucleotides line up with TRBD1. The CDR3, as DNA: TGTGCCATCAGCCGGGACAGGGGCTACGAGCAGTACTTC. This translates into CAISRDRGYEQYF.